The rows below give T cell receptor beta chains drawn from one sample of a study of blood T cell repertoires in COVID-19. Using immunoSEQ multiplex PCR, the repertoire was profiled, and TCRdb retains in-frame clones only, with some absent. The sample has over 350,000 clones; more than 75% are singletons. Source material: PBMCs or T cells enriched from blood (not recorded which). The receptor set was obtained from a woman in her forties or fifties who had recovered from COVID-19. CDR3s include the opening cysteine and the closing phenylalanine or tryptophan. The order of the fields is J gene, clone size, D gene, V gene, CDR3 protein, CDR3 DNA. The D gene is left open where the match is weak. Clone size, where shown, is once, few, many, or a class for clones that have expanded.

>TRBJ1-2|NA|TRBD1|TRBV5-1
CASSLATGGGANYGYTF
TGCGCCAGCAGCTTGGCGACAGGGGGTGGCGCTAACTATGGCTACACCTTC
>TRBJ1-1|NA|NA|TRBV11-2
CASSDGVDTEAFF
TGTGCCAGCAGCGACGGGGTTGACACTGAAGCTTTCTTT
>TRBJ1-2|NA|NA|TRBV5-4
CASSPAGQRAYGYTF
TGTGCCAGCAGCCCAGCCGGACAGCGTGCCTATGGCTACACCTTC
>TRBJ1-2|NA|TRBD1|TRBV19
CASSRGTQGEGYTF
TGTGCCAGTAGTAGAGGGACGCAGGGGGAAGGCTACACCTTC
>TRBJ2-2|NA|NA|TRBV6-5
CASSRASNTGELFF
TGTGCCAGCAGCCGCGCAAGTAACACCGGGGAGCTGTTTTTT
>TRBJ2-5|NA|NA|TRBV18
CASSPQDQETQYF
TGTGCCAGCTCACCGCAGGACCAAGAGACCCAGTACTTC
>TRBJ1-1|NA|TRBD1|TRBV6-2/TRBV6-3
CASSYRTGGPNTEAFF
TGTGCCAGCAGTTACCGCACAGGGGGCCCTAACACTGAAGCTTTCTTT
>TRBJ2-1|many|NA|TRBV9
CASSVGISGEQFF
TGTGCCAGCAGCGTAGGAATTAGCGGAGAGCAGTTCTTC
>TRBJ2-5|NA|NA|TRBV28
CASRPLDSPQETQYF
TGTGCCAGCAGGCCCCTAGACAGTCCACAAGAGACCCAGTACTTC
>TRBJ2-7|NA|NA|TRBV11-2
CASSSQGFSYEQYF
TGTGCCAGCAGCTCACAGGGATTTTCCTACGAGCAGTACTTC
>TRBJ1-1|once|NA|TRBV7-9
CASSLREQQAFF
TGTGCCAGCAGCTTGAGGGAGCAGCAAGCTTTCTTT
>TRBJ1-2|NA|NA|TRBV30
CAWSVRGGYTF
TGTGCCTGGAGTGTCAGAGGTGGCTACACCTTC
>TRBJ2-3|NA|NA|TRBV9
CASSPPGVSTDTQYF
TGTGCCAGCAGCCCCCCGGGGGTTAGCACAGATACGCAGTATTTT
>TRBJ1-1|NA|TRBD1|TRBV2
CASSLGQDTEAFF
TGTGCCAGCAGTCTCGGACAGGACACTGAAGCTTTCTTT
>TRBJ2-1|NA|NA|TRBV3-1/TRBV3-2
CASSQGFVGGNEQFF
TGTGCCAGCAGCCAAGGTTTCGTCGGGGGAAATGAGCAGTTCTTC
>TRBJ1-5|few|NA|TRBV28
CASSGSTGSNQPQHF
TGTGCCAGCAGCGGTTCGACAGGAAGCAATCAGCCCCAGCATTTT
>TRBJ2-1|NA|TRBD1|TRBV11-1
CASSRAGQGRNEQFF
TGTGCCAGCAGCCGCGCCGGACAGGGGCGAAATGAGCAGTTCTTC
>TRBJ2-2|NA|TRBD1|TRBV29-1
CSVGTGLRTGELFF
TGCAGCGTCGGGACAGGATTAAGAACCGGGGAGCTGTTTTTT
>TRBJ2-3|NA|NA|TRBV28
CASSWTGGPRGSDTQYF
TGTGCCAGCAGTTGGACCGGGGGACCCCGGGGGTCAGATACGCAGTATTTT
>TRBJ1-1|once|TRBD1|TRBV13
CASSGYGQGRTEAFF
TGTGCCAGCAGCGGATACGGACAGGGGCGCACTGAAGCTTTCTTT
>TRBJ1-6|once|NA|TRBV30
CAWSVNPAQVHNSPLHF
TGTGCCTGGAGTGTAAATCCCGCCCAGGTTCATAATTCACCCCTCCACTTT
>TRBJ1-2|NA|TRBD1|TRBV5-1
CASSLGQGDRTYTF
TGCGCCAGCAGCTTGGGACAGGGGGATCGTACCTACACCTTC
>TRBJ1-1|NA|NA|TRBV18
CASSPDQGSTEAFF
TGTGCCAGCTCACCGGATCAGGGGAGCACTGAAGCTTTCTTT
>TRBJ2-1|few|NA|TRBV6-2/TRBV6-3
CASRYISSYNEQFF
TGTGCCAGCAGATACATCAGCTCCTACAATGAGCAGTTCTTC
>TRBJ2-5|NA|NA|TRBV7-8
CASSFYSTKETQYF
TGTGCCAGCAGCTTTTACAGCACCAAAGAGACCCAGTACTTC
>TRBJ1-3|NA|TRBD1|TRBV4-3
CASSQAGQGLSGNTIYF
TGCGCCAGCAGCCAAGCCGGACAGGGTTTATCTGGAAACACCATATATTTT
>TRBJ1-2|NA|TRBD1|TRBV28
CASSPEGDRLRGGGYTF
TGTGCCAGCAGTCCAGAGGGGGACAGACTACGAGGGGGCGGCTACACCTTC
>TRBJ2-1|NA|TRBD2|TRBV6-4
CASSNSGGSSSYNEQFF
TGTGCCAGCAGTAATAGCGGGGGGTCGAGCTCCTACAATGAGCAGTTCTTC
>TRBJ1-2|NA|NA|TRBV7-2
CASSLGVPGLGGYTF
TGTGCCAGCAGCTTAGGGGTTCCGGGGTTAGGTGGCTACACCTTC
>TRBJ1-1|once|NA|TRBV6-2/TRBV6-3
CASSGRQVGNTEAFF
TGTGCCAGCAGTGGTAGACAGGTCGGAAACACTGAAGCTTTCTTT
>TRBJ1-6|NA|NA|TRBV10-1
CANPPIVRVDSYNSPLHF
TGCGCCAACCCTCCCATAGTCAGGGTTGATTCCTATAATTCACCCCTCCACTTT
>TRBJ1-2|NA|NA|TRBV6-5
CASIMVRTGGYTF
TGTGCCAGCATAATGGTCAGGACGGGAGGCTACACCTTC
>TRBJ2-1|once|TRBD2|TRBV5-1
CASRNLAGGLTEQFF
TGCGCCAGCAGAAATTTAGCGGGGGGGCTCACTGAGCAGTTCTTC
>TRBJ1-2|NA|NA|TRBV2
CASTEGNYGYTF
TGTGCCAGCACCGAGGGAAACTATGGCTACACCTTC
>TRBJ2-1|NA|NA|TRBV6-5
CASSTGTGVWNEQFF
TGTGCCAGCAGTACCGGGACGGGGGTTTGGAATGAGCAGTTCTTC
>TRBJ2-7|NA|TRBD1|TRBV27
CASSPGQTPYEQYF
TGTGCCAGCAGCCCGGGACAGACCCCCTACGAGCAGTACTTC
>TRBJ1-1|NA|NA|TRBV7-2
CASSLARGWGAFF
TGTGCCAGCAGCTTAGCCCGGGGGTGGGGAGCTTTCTTT
>TRBJ1-3|NA|NA|TRBV3-1/TRBV3-2
CASSQALRNTIYF
TGTGCCAGCAGCCAAGCGCTTCGGAACACCATATATTTT
>TRBJ2-7|NA|NA|TRBV6-5
CASRQTWGSSYEQYF
TGTGCCAGCAGACAGACCTGGGGCAGCTCCTACGAGCAGTACTTC
>TRBJ1-6|NA|NA|TRBV2
CASTQTESQKSPLHF
TGTGCCAGCACTCAGACGGAGAGCCAAAAATCACCCCTCCACTTT
>TRBJ1-2|NA|NA|TRBV28
CASSLYRDYGYTF
TGTGCCAGCAGTTTATACAGGGACTATGGCTACACCTTC
>TRBJ2-5|NA|TRBD2|TRBV14
CASSKANSGSQETQYF
TGTGCCAGCAGCAAAGCTAATAGCGGGAGCCAAGAGACCCAGTACTTC
>TRBJ1-6|once|NA|TRBV27
CASTNGLNSPLHF
TGTGCCAGCACCAACGGACTTAATTCACCCCTCCACTTT
>TRBJ2-7|NA|TRBD2|TRBV28
CASSSPTSGSSYEQYF
TGTGCCAGCAGTTCCCCGACTAGCGGGAGCTCCTACGAGCAGTACTTC
>TRBJ1-1|NA|TRBD1|TRBV7-2
CASSKRRDRGAIEAFF
TGTGCCAGCAGCAAAAGACGGGACAGGGGTGCTATAGAGGCTTTCTTT
>TRBJ2-7|NA|NA|TRBV21-1
CASSKKITRDRDREQYF
TGTGCCAGCAGCAAAAAAATTACCCGGGACAGGGACCGGGAGCAGTACTTC
>TRBJ2-1|NA|NA|TRBV29-1
CSVGSGYNEQFF
TGCAGCGTTGGTTCGGGGTACAATGAGCAGTTCTTC
>TRBJ2-5|NA|TRBD2|TRBV10-3
CAISAASGGYQETQYF
TGTGCCATCAGTGCGGCTAGCGGGGGCTACCAAGAGACCCAGTACTTC
>TRBJ2-1|NA|TRBD1|TRBV27
CASRAGTGVRNEQFF
TGTGCCAGCAGGGCCGGGACAGGGGTACGGAATGAGCAGTTCTTC
>TRBJ2-4|NA|NA|TRBV24-1
CATSNGEVGNIQYF
TGTGCCACCAGTAACGGGGAGGTGGGAAACATTCAGTACTTC
>TRBJ1-3|NA|TRBD1|TRBV18
CASSPLGQGSGNTIYF
TGTGCCAGCTCACCACTAGGACAGGGCTCTGGAAACACCATATATTTT
>TRBJ1-5|NA|NA|TRBV3-1/TRBV3-2
CASSQGTLGGGNQPQHF
TGTGCCAGCAGCCAAGGTACCTTAGGGGGTGGCAATCAGCCCCAGCATTTT
>TRBJ1-2|NA|NA|TRBV19
CASSIGANYGYTF
TGTGCCAGTAGTATTGGAGCGAACTATGGCTACACCTTC
>TRBJ1-5|NA|TRBD1|TRBV19
CAIATGEGQPQHF
TGTGCCATAGCGACAGGGGAGGGTCAGCCCCAGCATTTT
>TRBJ1-5|few|NA|TRBV19
CASSMGGSYNQPQHF
TGTGCCAGTAGTATGGGAGGGTCCTACAATCAGCCCCAGCATTTT